This is a list of T cell receptor beta chains from one sample in a study of T cell responses to AZD1222 COVID-19 vaccine. Some clones are missing from TCRdb's copy, which holds only in-frame ones; the method was immunoSEQ multiplex PCR. The sample carries 130,000 to 150,000 clones, 85% to 95% recorded once. Sequencing used peripheral blood, obtained on day 0 of AZD1222 vaccination. These receptors were collected from an adult in good health. Both conserved end residues are part of each CDR3. D genes are given only for firm matches. Part of the rows lack a size; the others show once, few, many or a class for expanded clones.

>TRBJ2-7|TRBV5-8|.|.
CASSLNRVPSEQYF
TGTGCCAGCAGCTTGAATAGGGTCCCATCCGAGCAGTACTTC
>TRBJ1-6|TRBV6-2/TRBV6-3|TRBD1|.
CASSRIKFGPRGFRDRDSPLHF
TGTGCCAGCAGCCGTATCAAATTTGGGCCCCGCGGCTTCCGGGACAGGGATTCACCCCTCCACTTT
>TRBJ1-2|TRBV4-3|.|.
CASSQDRGNYGYTF
TGCGCCAGCAGCCAAGATCGGGGTAACTATGGCTACACCTTC
>TRBJ2-3|TRBV11-1|.|.
CASSLGAAPDTQYF
TGTGCCAGCAGCTTAGGTGCTGCCCCAGATACGCAGTATTTT
>TRBJ2-7|TRBV7-2|TRBD2|.
CASSFRAGVYEQYF
TGTGCCAGCAGCTTTAGAGCGGGAGTTTACGAGCAGTACTTC
>TRBJ1-5|TRBV28|.|.
CASCIMGLHSNQPQHF
TGTGCCAGCTGTATTATGGGGCTTCATAGCAATCAGCCCCAGCATTTT
>TRBJ1-5|TRBV7-8|TRBD1|.
CASSLGRTGNVGNQPQHF
TGTGCCAGCAGCTTAGGGCGGACAGGGAACGTCGGCAATCAGCCCCAGCATTTT
>TRBJ2-5|TRBV29-1|TRBD1|once
CSVGQGASQETQYF
TGCAGCGTAGGACAGGGGGCGTCCCAAGAGACCCAGTACTTC
>TRBJ1-2|TRBV28|.|.
CASSFEGGGYGYTF
TGTGCCAGCAGTTTTGAGGGCGGAGGCTATGGCTACACCTTC
>TRBJ1-1|TRBV30|TRBD1|.
CAWSVDRGAEAFF
TGTGCCTGGAGTGTGGACAGGGGAGCTGAAGCTTTCTTT
>TRBJ1-2|TRBV10-2|TRBD1|.
CASSPGQVFYGYTF
TGCGCCAGCAGTCCGGGACAGGTATTCTATGGCTACACCTTC
>TRBJ1-4|TRBV30|.|.
CAWSPRLDEKLFF
TGTGCCTGGAGCCCCAGGTTGGATGAAAAACTGTTTTTT
>TRBJ1-6|TRBV7-2|.|.
CASSLVRMGNSPLHF
TGTGCCAGCAGCTTAGTCCGGATGGGTAATTCACCCCTCCACTTT
>TRBJ2-3|TRBV11-3|.|once
CASTSGGLKGTQYF
TGTGCCAGCACCTCGGGGGGCCTTAAGGGTACGCAGTATTTT
>TRBJ1-1|TRBV18|.|.
CASSPTWAVVLNTEAFF
TGTGCCAGCTCACCTACCTGGGCCGTAGTATTAAACACTGAAGCTTTCTTT
>TRBJ2-2|TRBV11-3|.|.
CASSPAGRLTGELFF
TGTGCCAGCAGCCCAGCAGGGCGTCTAACCGGGGAGCTGTTTTTT
>TRBJ1-1|TRBV5-1|.|.
CASSLETPPAFF
TGCGCCAGCAGCTTGGAAACACCCCCAGCTTTCTTT
>TRBJ1-2|TRBV5-6|.|.
CASSSTRWGEDYGYTF
TGTGCCAGCAGCTCCACACGGTGGGGGGAAGACTATGGCTACACCTTC
>TRBJ1-1|TRBV28|TRBD1|once
CASSLDRGSNTEAFF
TGTGCCAGCAGTTTGGACAGGGGCTCAAACACTGAAGCTTTCTTT
>TRBJ1-1|TRBV7-3|.|.
CASSLLTNTEAFF
TGTGCCAGCAGCTTACTGACGAACACTGAAGCTTTCTTT
>TRBJ2-3|TRBV12-3/TRBV12-4|.|.
CASSRGPSDTQYF
TGTGCCAGCTCCCGGGGGCCCTCAGATACGCAGTATTTT
>TRBJ1-6|TRBV7-9|.|.
CASSFPFRTLHF
TGTGCCAGCAGCTTTCCGTTTCGAACCCTCCACTTT
>TRBJ2-1|TRBV15|TRBD2|.
CATSRAGGSYNEQFF
TGTGCCACCAGCAGAGCGGGGGGCTCCTACAATGAGCAGTTCTTC
>TRBJ2-7|TRBV4-1|.|.
CASSQTATYEQYF
TGCGCCAGCAGCCAAACCGCCACCTACGAGCAGTACTTC
>TRBJ1-1|TRBV20-1|.|few
CSVEDRVGAFF
TGCAGTGTGGAGGATAGAGTAGGAGCTTTCTTT
>TRBJ1-4|TRBV6-5|.|.
CASNIKAREKLFF
TGTGCCAGCAATATTAAGGCTCGTGAAAAACTGTTTTTT
>TRBJ1-5|TRBV2|.|.
CASRTDNSNQPQHF
TGTGCCAGCAGAACGGACAATAGCAATCAGCCCCAGCATTTT
>TRBJ2-5|TRBV3-1/TRBV3-2|TRBD1|.
CASARGPETQYF
TGTGCCAGCGCCAGGGGGCCTGAGACCCAGTACTTC
>TRBJ1-3|TRBV18|.|.
CASSPPAEPGNTIYF
TGTGCCAGCTCACCACCGGCCGAACCTGGAAACACCATATATTTT
>TRBJ2-1|TRBV30|TRBD2|.
CAWSVLAGPYNEQFF
TGTGCCTGGAGTGTACTAGCGGGCCCTTACAATGAGCAGTTCTTC
>TRBJ2-6|TRBV9|.|.
CASSRASGANVLTF
TGTGCCAGCAGCCGGGCCTCCGGGGCCAACGTCCTGACTTTC
>TRBJ1-2|TRBV6-2/TRBV6-3|.|.
CASSYSRQLYGYTF
TGTGCCAGCAGTTACTCGAGGCAGCTATATGGCTACACCTTC
>TRBJ2-7|TRBV7-2|TRBD2|.
CASSSPGLAGGGEQYF
TGTGCCAGCAGCTCTCCGGGACTAGCGGGAGGGGGAGAGCAGTACTTC
>TRBJ2-3|TRBV13|.|.
CASSQGARSTDTQYF
TGTGCCAGCAGCCAAGGGGCCAGGAGTACAGATACGCAGTATTTT
>TRBJ2-7|TRBV6-5|.|.
CASSYGVDYEQYF
TGTGCCAGCAGTTATGGGGTTGACTACGAGCAGTACTTC
>TRBJ2-1|TRBV18|.|.
CASSPNRVWLAIDNEQFF
TGTGCCAGCTCACCCAACCGGGTATGGCTAGCGATCGACAATGAGCAGTTCTTC
>TRBJ2-3|TRBV5-4|.|.
CASSLWGRPTWADTQYF
TGTGCCAGCAGCTTGTGGGGTCGCCCGACGTGGGCAGATACGCAGTATTTT
>TRBJ1-2|TRBV29-1|.|.
CSVVWQPVNYGYTF
TGCAGCGTTGTTTGGCAACCCGTTAACTATGGCTACACCTTC
>TRBJ2-7|TRBV2|TRBD2|.
CASSDARLAGDEQYF
TGTGCCAGCAGTGACGCACGACTAGCGGGAGACGAGCAGTACTTC
>TRBJ1-2|TRBV6-5|.|.
CASSPQINYGYTF
TGTGCCAGCAGTCCCCAGATTAACTATGGCTACACCTTC
>TRBJ1-2|TRBV27|.|.
CASSFDRDLRKYGYTF
TGTGCCAGCAGTTTCGACCGGGACCTCAGGAAATATGGCTACACCTTC
>TRBJ2-7|TRBV7-2|TRBD1|.
CASSLVWTGGTYEQYF
TGTGCCAGCAGCTTAGTTTGGACAGGGGGTACCTACGAGCAGTACTTC
>TRBJ1-2|TRBV19|.|.
CASSTSDGSNYGYTF
TGTGCCAGTAGTACTTCAGACGGATCTAACTATGGCTACACCTTC
>TRBJ2-5|TRBV27|.|.
CASSPGPPWGETQYF
TGTGCCAGCAGTCCGGGACCCCCTTGGGGAGAGACCCAGTACTTC
>TRBJ2-7|TRBV10-2|TRBD1|.
CASSDSGQGTHEQYF
TGCGCCAGCAGTGACTCCGGACAGGGGACGCACGAGCAGTACTTC
>TRBJ1-1|TRBV14|.|.
CASSPPTTVNTEAFF
TGTGCCAGCAGCCCCCCCACTACAGTCAACACTGAAGCTTTCTTT